These T cell receptor beta chains were read from a single sample in a study of control samples from healthy donors and cancer patients. Sequencing was performed with immunoSEQ multiplex PCR; in TCRdb, only in-frame clones are kept and a portion is missing. The profile shows thousands of clones, around three quarters of them singletons. The sequenced material came from formalin-fixed, paraffin-embedded tissue. These receptors originate from a male donor with melanoma. Each CDR3 is given with its conserved first and last residue. The D gene is left open where the match is weak. Some rows mark clone size as missing; the rest say once, few, many or name a class of expanded clone.

>-|TRBJ1-1|-|TRBV10-3
CAISHPQQGISEAFF
TGTGCCATATCCCATCCACAACAGGGTATCAGTGAAGCTTTCTTT
>TRBD1|TRBJ2-7|-|TRBV29-1
CSVGGQGPNEQYF
TGCAGCGTTGGGGGACAGGGGCCCAACGAGCAGTACTTC
>-|TRBJ2-2|few|TRBV9
CASSVETGGTGELFF
TGTGCCAGCAGCGTAGAAACGGGCGGAACCGGGGAGCTGTTTTTT
>-|TRBJ2-7|once|TRBV6-5
CASGWDALEQYF
TGTGCCAGCGGCTGGGATGCCCTCGAGCAGTACTTC
>-|TRBJ1-3|-|TRBV7-9
CATNRKGGNTIYF
TGTGCCACGAACAGGAAAGGAGGAAACACCATATATTTT
>TRBD2|TRBJ2-7|few|TRBV11-2
CASSSREGLTEQYF
TGTGCCAGCAGCTCGCGGGAGGGCCTTACCGAGCAGTACTTC
>TRBD1|TRBJ2-7|once|TRBV6-5
CASSYEATGGYEQYF
TGTGCCAGCAGTTACGAAGCGACAGGGGGCTACGAGCAGTACTTC
>-|TRBJ1-2|once|TRBV4-2
CASSTAGRYGYTF
TGTGCCAGCAGCACCGCAGGACGATATGGCTACACCTTC
>-|TRBJ1-1|few|TRBV5-1
CASSLALGVNTEAFF
TGCGCCAGCAGCTTGGCCCTGGGGGTGAACACTGAAGCTTTCTTT
>TRBD1|TRBJ2-1|-|TRBV29-1
CSVEGGTVYNEQFF
TGCAGCGTTGAAGGGGGGACAGTATACAATGAGCAGTTCTTC
>-|TRBJ2-3|-|TRBV11-3
CASSFSGTQSGTQYF
TGTGCCAGCAGCTTTTCCGGGACTCAATCTGGGACGCAGTATTTT
>-|TRBJ1-2|-|TRBV19
CASSIVGNSNYGYTF
TGTGCCAGTAGTATAGTGGGCAATTCTAACTATGGCTACACCTTC
>-|TRBJ1-1|few|TRBV7-8
CASSPIGRLNTEAFF
TGTGCCAGCAGCCCCATCGGACGATTGAACACTGAAGCTTTCTTT
>TRBD1|TRBJ2-1|-|TRBV6-5
CASSYSVQGDFGEQFF
TGTGCCAGCAGTTACTCGGTCCAGGGGGATTTCGGTGAGCAGTTCTTC
>TRBD1|TRBJ1-6|medium-sized|TRBV6-5
CASSYSQGKASPLHF
TGTGCCAGCAGTTACTCACAGGGGAAGGCGTCACCCCTCCACTTT
>-|TRBJ1-4|once|TRBV7-9
CASSSPNTEKLFF
TGTGCCAGCAGCTCCCCCAATACTGAAAAACTGTTTTTT
>-|TRBJ2-7|-|TRBV21-1
CASSKLAGVSYEQYF
TGTGCCAGCAGCAAACTGGCAGGCGTTTCCTACGAGCAGTACTTC
>-|TRBJ1-2|-|TRBV7-9
CASSLWAGKGFYGYTF
TGTGCCAGCAGCTTATGGGCGGGCAAGGGCTTCTATGGCTACACCTTC
>-|TRBJ2-4|-|TRBV29-1
CSVRGYQASKNIQYF
TGCAGCGTTAGAGGGTATCAAGCCTCCAAAAACATTCAGTACTTC
>-|TRBJ1-2|-|TRBV3-1/TRBV3-2
CASSQLGRGGGYGYTF
TGTGCCAGCAGCCAACTTGGTAGAGGGGGAGGCTATGGCTACACCTTC
>-|TRBJ2-7|-|TRBV27
CASSLAGRTTYEQYF
TGTGCCAGCAGTCTCGCCGGGAGAACAACCTACGAGCAGTACTTC
>TRBD1|TRBJ1-1|few|TRBV7-9
CASSRQGGFTEAFF
TGTGCCAGCAGTAGACAGGGAGGTTTCACTGAAGCTTTCTTT